The sequence of this TCR beta chain was determined in a study of Graves' ophthalmopathy and Graves' hyperthyroidism. Study results and limitations: Stable hyperthyroidism and ophthalmopathy were told apart by a 13-signature model, which achieved roughly 89% sensitivity and around 80% specificity. The model achieved approximately 71% sensitivity and roughly 72% specificity for ophthalmopathy progression.

The sequenced template was RNA, covering the TCR beta CDR3 region. An opening RT-PCR round employed HTBI primers and preceded a second-round multiplex PCR. TCRdb re-called the multiplex PCR reads through MiXCR, storing one row per CDR3 protein. The table records 620,000 or so distinct CDR3 sequences, about 20% of them present only once. Hyperthyroidism counted as stable given no ophthalmopathy within 18 months of follow-up. This clonotype was counted ten times or more. The antigen is not known. The CDR3 length is 13 residues. V lost 0 bases to trimming and J lost 7 bases, with 10 bases between them. Germline values: CDR1 DFQATT, CDR2 SNEGSKA (reference sequence).

The chain joins TRBV20-1 to TRBJ1-5; D possibly corresponds to TRBD1 (6 bases). Material: peripheral blood. The clonotype comes from a woman aged 18 to 35 with stable Graves' hyperthyroidism. Some clones in this sample may be carry-over from other donors' samples. The CDR3 sequence is CSARETGEQPQHF. The CDR3 coding sequence is TGCAGTGCTAGAGAGACAGGAGAACAGCCCCAGCATTTT.